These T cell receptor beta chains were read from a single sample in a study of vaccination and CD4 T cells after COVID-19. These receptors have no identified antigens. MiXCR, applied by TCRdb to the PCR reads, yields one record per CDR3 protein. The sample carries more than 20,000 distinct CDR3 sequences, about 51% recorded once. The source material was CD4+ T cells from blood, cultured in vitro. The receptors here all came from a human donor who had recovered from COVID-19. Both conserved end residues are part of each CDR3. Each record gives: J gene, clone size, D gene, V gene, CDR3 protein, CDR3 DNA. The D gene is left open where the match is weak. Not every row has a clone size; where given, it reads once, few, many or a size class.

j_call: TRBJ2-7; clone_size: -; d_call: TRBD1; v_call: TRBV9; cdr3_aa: CASSEGARSEQYF; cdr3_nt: TGTGCCAGCAGCGAGGGGGCCAGAAGCGAGCAGTACTTC
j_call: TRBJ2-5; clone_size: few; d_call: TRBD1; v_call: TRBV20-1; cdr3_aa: CSARDRGQETQYF; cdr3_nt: TGCAGTGCCCGGGACAGGGGGCAAGAGACCCAGTACTTC
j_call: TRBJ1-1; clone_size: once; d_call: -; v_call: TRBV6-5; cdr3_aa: CASSYSQGRSTEAFF; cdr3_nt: TGTGCCAGCAGTTACTCACAGGGCAGGAGCACTGAAGCTTTCTTT
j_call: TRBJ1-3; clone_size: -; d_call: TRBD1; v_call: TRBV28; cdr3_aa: CASSDREAGNTIYF; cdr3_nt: TGTGCCAGCAGCGACAGGGAAGCTGGAAACACCATATATTTT
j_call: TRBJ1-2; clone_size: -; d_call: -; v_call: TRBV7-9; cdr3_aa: CASSLALVTAYGYTF; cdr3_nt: TGTGCCAGCAGCTTAGCGCTTGTGACGGCCTATGGCTACACCTTC
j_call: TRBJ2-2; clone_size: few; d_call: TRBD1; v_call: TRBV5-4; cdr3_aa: CASSLLTGGNTGELFF; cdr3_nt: TGTGCCAGCAGCCTCCTGACAGGGGGTAATACCGGGGAGCTGTTTTTT
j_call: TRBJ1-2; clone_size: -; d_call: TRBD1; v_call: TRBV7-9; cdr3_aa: CASSLAGGGGYTF; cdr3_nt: TGTGCCAGCAGCTTAGCAGGGGGCGGAGGCTACACCTTC
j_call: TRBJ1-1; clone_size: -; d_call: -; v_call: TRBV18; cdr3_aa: CASSGGRGMNTEAFF; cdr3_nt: TGTGCCAGCTCAGGGGGCAGAGGTATGAACACTGAAGCTTTCTTT
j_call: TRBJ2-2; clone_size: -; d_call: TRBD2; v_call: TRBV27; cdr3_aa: CASRWTAGDAGELFF; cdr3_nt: TGTGCCAGCAGGTGGACAGCGGGAGATGCCGGGGAGCTGTTTTTT
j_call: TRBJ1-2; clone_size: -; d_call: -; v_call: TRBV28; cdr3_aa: CASSFSGTSYLYGYTF; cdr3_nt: TGTGCCAGTAGTTTCTCCGGGACCTCTTACCTCTATGGCTACACCTTC
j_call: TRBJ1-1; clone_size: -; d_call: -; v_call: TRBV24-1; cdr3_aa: CATRNSGVAEAFF; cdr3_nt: TGTGCCACCAGGAACTCAGGGGTTGCTGAAGCTTTCTTT
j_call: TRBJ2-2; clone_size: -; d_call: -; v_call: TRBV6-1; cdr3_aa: CASSQSGVAGELFF; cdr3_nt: TGTGCCAGCAGCCAGTCAGGGGTGGCCGGGGAGCTGTTTTTT
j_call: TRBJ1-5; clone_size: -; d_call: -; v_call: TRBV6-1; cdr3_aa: CASSETRSNQPQHF; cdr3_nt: TGTGCCAGCAGCGAGACAAGGAGCAATCAGCCCCAGCATTTT
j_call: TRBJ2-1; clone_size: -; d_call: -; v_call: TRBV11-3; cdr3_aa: CASSEGEGEQFF; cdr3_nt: TGTGCCAGCAGCGAGGGGGAGGGGGAGCAGTTCTTC